This T cell receptor beta chain was sequenced during a study of T cell responses to AZD1222 COVID-19 vaccine. There are 15 residues in the CDR3. Germline CDR1 reads KGHSH; CDR2 reads LQKENI. Trimming took 6 bases from V and 2 from J, leaving 17 bases between them. Profiling relied on immunoSEQ multiplex PCR, and the TCRdb table lists in-frame clones only, not all of them. The sample has 40,000 to 55,000 clones; over 85% are singletons. Points from the study as a whole: Nearly half of unique spike-specific TCRs reportedly avoided B.1.351 and B.1.1.7 mutated regions. It was only after the peak T cell response that any repertoires were sampled. Clonal diversity was possibly underestimated; the donors were predominantly white British and more often female.

For this clone: Its matching antigen is unknown.

The source is an adult who received the AZD1222 COVID-19 vaccine. The sample here was peripheral blood, taken 28 days after the second AZD1222 dose. The chain links TRBV18 to TRBJ2-7; D gene unclear. CDR3 sequence (DNA): TGTGCCAGCTCGCCATTGGTCTTTGGAACCTACGAGCAGTACTTC. Translated: CASSPLVFGTYEQYF.